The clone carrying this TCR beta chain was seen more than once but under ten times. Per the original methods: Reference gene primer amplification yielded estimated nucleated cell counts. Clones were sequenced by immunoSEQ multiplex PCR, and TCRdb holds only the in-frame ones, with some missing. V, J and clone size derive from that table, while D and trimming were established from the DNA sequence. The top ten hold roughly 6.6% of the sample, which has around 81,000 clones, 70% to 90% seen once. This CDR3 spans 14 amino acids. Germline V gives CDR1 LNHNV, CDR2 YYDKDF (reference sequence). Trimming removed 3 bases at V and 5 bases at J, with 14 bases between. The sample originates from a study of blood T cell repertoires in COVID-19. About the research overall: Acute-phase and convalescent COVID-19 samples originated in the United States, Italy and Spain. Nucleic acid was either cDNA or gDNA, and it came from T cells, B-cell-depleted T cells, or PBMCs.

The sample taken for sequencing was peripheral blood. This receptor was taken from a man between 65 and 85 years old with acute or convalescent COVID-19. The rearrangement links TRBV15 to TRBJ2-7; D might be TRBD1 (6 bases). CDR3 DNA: TGTGCCACCAGCAGTCACACAGGGAGCGACGAGCAGTACTTC. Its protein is CATSSHTGSDEQYF. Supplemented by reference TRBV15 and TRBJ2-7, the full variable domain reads DAMVIQNPRYQVTQFGKPVTLSCSQTLNHNVMYWYQQKSSQAPKLLFHYYDKDFNNEADTPDNFQSRRPNTSFCFLDIRSPGLGDTAMYLCATSSHTGSDEQYFGPGTRLTVT.